This is a list of T cell receptor beta chains from one sample in a study of shared clonotypes between healthy human individuals. Here immunoSEQ multiplex PCR was the method, and the copy in TCRdb shows in-frame clones only, minus some. The sample has about 2 million clones, roughly 96% seen once. Sequencing used naive CD4+ T cells sorted from blood. Receptor source: a man aged 18 to 30 in good health. The CDR3 runs from the conserved cysteine through the conserved F or W. The order of the fields is clone size, D gene, V gene, J gene, CDR3 protein, CDR3 DNA. The D gene is left open where the match is weak. Expanded clones get a size class; other rows say once, few or many, or leave the size out.

abundance: NA; d_gene: TRBD1; v_gene: TRBV6-5; j_gene: TRBJ1-1; CDR3aa: CASRPMTGDTEAFF; CDR3nt: TGTGCCAGCAGACCTATGACAGGGGATACTGAAGCTTTCTTT
abundance: NA; d_gene: NA; v_gene: TRBV5-4; j_gene: TRBJ1-3; CDR3aa: CASSLGSSSGNTIYF; CDR3nt: TGTGCCAGCAGCTTGGGATCGAGCTCTGGAAACACCATATATTTT
abundance: NA; d_gene: NA; v_gene: TRBV30; j_gene: TRBJ1-2; CDR3aa: CAWTAAGRPPNYGYTF; CDR3nt: TGTGCCTGGACAGCGGCAGGACGGCCGCCGAACTATGGCTACACCTTC
abundance: NA; d_gene: NA; v_gene: TRBV2; j_gene: TRBJ1-5; CDR3aa: CASSEGGGNQPQHF; CDR3nt: TGTGCCAGCAGTGAGGGAGGGGGCAATCAGCCCCAGCATTTT
abundance: NA; d_gene: TRBD1; v_gene: TRBV11-2; j_gene: TRBJ1-1; CDR3aa: CASSLGDRDTEAFF; CDR3nt: TGTGCCAGCAGCTTGGGTGACAGGGATACTGAAGCTTTCTTT
abundance: NA; d_gene: NA; v_gene: TRBV7-9; j_gene: TRBJ2-3; CDR3aa: CASSLVDTQYF; CDR3nt: TGTGCCAGCAGCTTAGTGGATACGCAGTATTTT
abundance: NA; d_gene: NA; v_gene: TRBV11-2; j_gene: TRBJ2-4; CDR3aa: CASSLQWEGGSAQYF; CDR3nt: TGTGCCAGCAGCTTGCAGTGGGAGGGGGGAAGCGCTCAGTACTTC
abundance: NA; d_gene: TRBD2; v_gene: TRBV7-9; j_gene: TRBJ2-1; CDR3aa: CASSPLFSGGTLSYNEQFF; CDR3nt: TGTGCCAGCAGCCCCCTGTTTAGCGGGGGTACTCTATCCTACAATGAGCAGTTCTTC
abundance: NA; d_gene: TRBD1; v_gene: TRBV18; j_gene: TRBJ2-7; CDR3aa: CASSHGTDVEQYF; CDR3nt: TGTGCCAGCTCGCATGGGACAGATGTTGAGCAGTACTTC
abundance: once; d_gene: NA; v_gene: TRBV19; j_gene: TRBJ1-2; CDR3aa: CASSTRTETFYGYTF; CDR3nt: TGTGCCAGTAGTACCCGGACAGAAACCTTCTATGGCTACACCTTC
abundance: NA; d_gene: TRBD1; v_gene: TRBV6-6; j_gene: TRBJ2-7; CDR3aa: CASSPGQGASYEQYF; CDR3nt: TGTGCCAGCAGTCCCGGACAGGGGGCTTCCTACGAGCAGTACTTC
abundance: NA; d_gene: NA; v_gene: TRBV5-1; j_gene: TRBJ2-6; CDR3aa: CASSLRRTDSGANVLTF; CDR3nt: TGCGCCAGCAGCTTGCGCCGGACAGATTCTGGGGCCAACGTCCTGACTTTC
abundance: NA; d_gene: TRBD2; v_gene: TRBV5-1; j_gene: TRBJ2-1; CDR3aa: CASSPQAGGEGQFF; CDR3nt: TGCGCCAGCAGCCCCCAGGCGGGGGGGGAAGGGCAGTTCTTC
abundance: NA; d_gene: NA; v_gene: TRBV29-1; j_gene: TRBJ1-6; CDR3aa: CSVATDTNSPLHF; CDR3nt: TGCAGCGTGGCGACAGACACGAATTCACCCCTCCACTTT
abundance: NA; d_gene: TRBD1; v_gene: TRBV4-1; j_gene: TRBJ1-5; CDR3aa: CASSQPGQGAQPQHF; CDR3nt: TGCGCCAGCAGCCAACCGGGACAGGGTGCCCAGCCCCAGCATTTT
abundance: NA; d_gene: TRBD1; v_gene: TRBV7-9; j_gene: TRBJ1-2; CDR3aa: CASSLITGGDGYTF; CDR3nt: TGTGCCAGCAGCTTAATCACAGGGGGTGATGGCTACACCTTC
abundance: NA; d_gene: NA; v_gene: TRBV6-5; j_gene: TRBJ2-5; CDR3aa: CASSSRQLQETQYF; CDR3nt: TGTGCCAGCAGTTCACGACAGCTCCAAGAGACCCAGTACTTC
abundance: few; d_gene: NA; v_gene: TRBV18; j_gene: TRBJ2-2; CDR3aa: CASSPGTHLTGELFF; CDR3nt: TGTGCCAGCTCACCCGGGACTCACCTCACCGGGGAGCTGTTTTTT
abundance: NA; d_gene: NA; v_gene: TRBV5-1; j_gene: TRBJ2-2; CDR3aa: CASSPGALNTGELFF; CDR3nt: TGCGCCAGCAGTCCAGGGGCGCTGAACACCGGGGAGCTGTTTTTT
abundance: NA; d_gene: TRBD1; v_gene: TRBV7-9; j_gene: TRBJ1-2; CDR3aa: CASSLDTGDYGYTF; CDR3nt: TGTGCCAGCAGCTTAGATACAGGGGACTATGGCTACACCTTC
abundance: NA; d_gene: TRBD1; v_gene: TRBV5-6; j_gene: TRBJ1-2; CDR3aa: CASTGTGEGGYTF; CDR3nt: TGTGCCAGCACCGGGACAGGGGAGGGTGGCTACACCTTC
abundance: NA; d_gene: TRBD1; v_gene: TRBV27; j_gene: TRBJ1-3; CDR3aa: CASSITPIGQGEAGNTIYF; CDR3nt: TGTGCCAGCAGTATCACGCCCATAGGACAGGGAGAAGCGGGAAACACCATATATTTT
abundance: few; d_gene: TRBD2; v_gene: TRBV28; j_gene: TRBJ2-7; CDR3aa: CASTSELAGVPYEQYF; CDR3nt: TGTGCCAGCACCTCCGAACTAGCGGGGGTTCCCTACGAGCAGTACTTC
abundance: NA; d_gene: NA; v_gene: TRBV11-2; j_gene: TRBJ2-4; CDR3aa: CASSPLSIQYF; CDR3nt: TGTGCCAGCAGCCCCCTGAGCATTCAGTACTTC
abundance: NA; d_gene: TRBD1; v_gene: TRBV27; j_gene: TRBJ2-2; CDR3aa: CASSFWRTGSTGELFF; CDR3nt: TGTGCCAGCAGTTTCTGGAGGACAGGGTCCACCGGGGAGCTGTTTTTT
abundance: NA; d_gene: NA; v_gene: TRBV7-3; j_gene: TRBJ2-5; CDR3aa: CASSSTSWETQYF; CDR3nt: TGTGCCAGCAGCTCGACTAGTTGGGAGACCCAGTACTTC
abundance: NA; d_gene: NA; v_gene: TRBV18; j_gene: TRBJ2-2; CDR3aa: CASSPPTAVAGELFF; CDR3nt: TGTGCCAGCTCACCACCGACAGCCGTCGCCGGGGAGCTGTTTTTT
abundance: NA; d_gene: NA; v_gene: TRBV7-3; j_gene: TRBJ2-3; CDR3aa: CASSFNERGGRGDTQYF; CDR3nt: TGTGCCAGCAGCTTCAATGAGAGGGGGGGCCGAGGCGATACGCAGTATTTT
abundance: NA; d_gene: TRBD1; v_gene: TRBV7-9; j_gene: TRBJ1-3; CDR3aa: CASSLNIGQGVGNTIYF; CDR3nt: TGTGCCAGCAGCTTGAATATTGGACAGGGGGTTGGAAACACCATATATTTT
abundance: NA; d_gene: NA; v_gene: TRBV7-9; j_gene: TRBJ2-2; CDR3aa: CASSLELATGELFF; CDR3nt: TGTGCCAGCAGCTTAGAACTAGCCACCGGGGAGCTGTTTTTT
abundance: NA; d_gene: TRBD1; v_gene: TRBV9; j_gene: TRBJ1-6; CDR3aa: CASSVEDRPNSPLHF; CDR3nt: TGTGCCAGCAGCGTAGAGGACAGGCCTAATTCACCCCTCCACTTT
abundance: NA; d_gene: NA; v_gene: TRBV30; j_gene: TRBJ1-5; CDR3aa: CAWSETGPSNQPQHF; CDR3nt: TGTGCCTGGAGCGAGACAGGCCCCAGCAATCAGCCCCAGCATTTT
abundance: NA; d_gene: TRBD1; v_gene: TRBV11-1; j_gene: TRBJ1-2; CDR3aa: CASSARTGGYGYTF; CDR3nt: TGTGCCAGCAGCGCGAGGACAGGCGGGTATGGCTACACCTTC
abundance: NA; d_gene: NA; v_gene: TRBV7-9; j_gene: TRBJ1-2; CDR3aa: CASSSRGHGYTF; CDR3nt: TGTGCCAGCAGCTCCAGGGGCCATGGCTACACCTTC
abundance: NA; d_gene: TRBD1; v_gene: TRBV2; j_gene: TRBJ1-2; CDR3aa: CASSEQGAGGYTF; CDR3nt: TGTGCCAGCAGTGAACAGGGGGCCGGGGGCTACACCTTC
abundance: NA; d_gene: NA; v_gene: TRBV15; j_gene: TRBJ2-2; CDR3aa: CATSRVASFSTGELFF; CDR3nt: TGTGCCACCAGCAGAGTGGCTAGTTTTTCCACCGGGGAGCTGTTTTTT
abundance: NA; d_gene: TRBD1; v_gene: TRBV10-2; j_gene: TRBJ1-4; CDR3aa: CASRDRGGSTNEKLFF; CDR3nt: TGCGCCAGCAGGGACAGGGGAGGGTCAACTAATGAAAAACTGTTTTTT
abundance: NA; d_gene: TRBD1; v_gene: TRBV6-5; j_gene: TRBJ2-7; CDR3aa: CASSYSGQDAYEQYF; CDR3nt: TGTGCCAGCAGTTACTCGGGACAGGACGCCTACGAGCAGTACTTC
abundance: NA; d_gene: NA; v_gene: TRBV6-5; j_gene: TRBJ2-2; CDR3aa: CASSRQGGTGELFF; CDR3nt: TGTGCCAGCAGCCGACAGGGAGGCACCGGGGAGCTGTTTTTT
abundance: NA; d_gene: NA; v_gene: TRBV7-9; j_gene: TRBJ1-1; CDR3aa: CASSLGLYVGNTEAFF; CDR3nt: TGTGCCAGCAGCTTAGGCTTATACGTCGGGAACACTGAAGCTTTCTTT
abundance: NA; d_gene: NA; v_gene: TRBV5-1; j_gene: TRBJ1-1; CDR3aa: CASSSTSPMNTEAFF; CDR3nt: TGCGCCAGCAGCTCCACGTCACCTATGAACACTGAAGCTTTCTTT
abundance: NA; d_gene: TRBD1; v_gene: TRBV9; j_gene: TRBJ2-5; CDR3aa: CASSQWVTGGSQETQYF; CDR3nt: TGTGCCAGCAGCCAATGGGTGACAGGGGGCTCCCAAGAGACCCAGTACTTC
abundance: NA; d_gene: NA; v_gene: TRBV7-2; j_gene: TRBJ2-5; CDR3aa: CASSLAAGSGETQYF; CDR3nt: TGTGCCAGCAGCTTAGCGGCTGGTTCGGGGGAGACCCAGTACTTC
abundance: once; d_gene: NA; v_gene: TRBV5-1; j_gene: TRBJ2-1; CDR3aa: CASSFDSPGYNEQFF; CDR3nt: TGCGCCAGCAGCTTCGACAGCCCTGGATACAATGAGCAGTTCTTC
abundance: NA; d_gene: NA; v_gene: TRBV5-1; j_gene: TRBJ2-7; CDR3aa: CASSLGAGFSSYEQYF; CDR3nt: TGCGCCAGCAGCTTGGGGGCAGGGTTCAGCTCCTACGAGCAGTACTTC
abundance: NA; d_gene: NA; v_gene: TRBV5-4; j_gene: TRBJ2-7; CDR3aa: CASSIDSYEQYF; CDR3nt: TGTGCCAGCAGCATAGACTCCTACGAGCAGTACTTC
abundance: NA; d_gene: NA; v_gene: TRBV11-2; j_gene: TRBJ2-3; CDR3aa: CASSFQGGSADTQYF; CDR3nt: TGTGCCAGCAGCTTCCAGGGGGGCAGTGCAGATACGCAGTATTTT
abundance: NA; d_gene: TRBD1; v_gene: TRBV30; j_gene: TRBJ1-3; CDR3aa: CAWSVPRQGRNTIYF; CDR3nt: TGTGCCTGGAGTGTTCCCCGACAGGGAAGAAACACCATATATTTT
abundance: NA; d_gene: NA; v_gene: TRBV6-5; j_gene: TRBJ1-3; CDR3aa: CASSYSGTSGNTIYF; CDR3nt: TGTGCCAGCAGTTACTCCGGGACCTCTGGAAACACCATATATTTT
abundance: NA; d_gene: NA; v_gene: TRBV28; j_gene: TRBJ1-4; CDR3aa: CASSLEGGTRVEKLFF; CDR3nt: TGTGCCAGCAGTTTAGAGGGAGGGACCCGGGTAGAAAAACTGTTTTTT
abundance: NA; d_gene: NA; v_gene: TRBV5-4; j_gene: TRBJ1-4; CDR3aa: CASSTQRGESEKLFF; CDR3nt: TGTGCCAGCAGCACTCAAAGGGGGGAGAGTGAAAAACTGTTTTTT
abundance: NA; d_gene: TRBD1; v_gene: TRBV5-5; j_gene: TRBJ2-7; CDR3aa: CASSFVTGTYEQYF; CDR3nt: TGTGCCAGCAGCTTCGTGACAGGGACCTACGAGCAGTACTTC
abundance: NA; d_gene: NA; v_gene: TRBV5-4; j_gene: TRBJ2-2; CDR3aa: CASSGDAGELFF; CDR3nt: TGTGCCAGCAGCGGGGACGCCGGGGAGCTGTTTTTT
abundance: NA; d_gene: NA; v_gene: TRBV18; j_gene: TRBJ2-2; CDR3aa: CASSEWAELFF; CDR3nt: TGTGCCAGCTCTGAATGGGCAGAGCTGTTTTTT
abundance: NA; d_gene: TRBD2; v_gene: TRBV28; j_gene: TRBJ2-4; CDR3aa: CASRPRGGKNIQYF; CDR3nt: TGTGCCAGCAGGCCTCGGGGGGGCAAAAACATTCAGTACTTC
abundance: NA; d_gene: NA; v_gene: TRBV5-1; j_gene: TRBJ2-7; CDR3aa: CASSGLDNHEQYF; CDR3nt: TGCGCCAGCAGCGGCCTAGATAACCACGAGCAGTACTTC
abundance: NA; d_gene: NA; v_gene: TRBV6-5; j_gene: TRBJ2-7; CDR3aa: CASSYSSQGTYEQYF; CDR3nt: TGTGCCAGCAGTTACTCGAGTCAGGGGACCTACGAGCAGTACTTC